This T cell receptor beta chain was sequenced in a study of T cells in Graves' hyperthyroidism and ophthalmopathy. Study conclusions and caveats: Among clonotypes expanded in thyroid above 0.001, most were also found in blood.

On the basis of clinical symptoms, serum thyroxine and TRAb, thyroid ultrasound and orbital computed tomography, diagnoses were made. The germline V gene has CDR1 MGHRA and CDR2 YSYEKL. The CDR3 totals 13 residues. The ends were cut back, 2 bases at V and 9 bases at J, with 11 bases in the middle. The table lists this clonotype with many counts. As yet, its antigen is unknown. TCR beta CDR3 region amplification was performed from RNA transcripts. Primed by the HTBI set, a first-round RT-PCR was run on the TCR CDR3. MiXCR, run by TCRdb on the multiplex PCR reads, gives a single entry per CDR3 protein. The sample records about 420,000 distinct CDR3 sequences, approximately 14% being singletons.

The chain combines TRBV4-1 with TRBJ1-5; D remains ambiguous. The sequenced sample consisted of blood. The receptor was isolated from a young woman with Graves' hyperthyroidism. CDR3 sequence reads: CASSQSGFGPQHF. Here the CDR3 DNA reads TGCGCCAGCAGCCAATCCGGGTTCGGGCCCCAGCATTTT.